This T cell receptor (beta chain) derives from a study of cytomegalovirus exposure and HLA in healthy donors. This clone appeared a single time. Its antigen is undetermined. The CDR3 contains 14 residues. The V gene end was trimmed by 0 bases and the J gene end by 5 bases; junction bases not matched to a gene: 5. The germline V gene encodes CDR1 SGHNT and CDR2 YYREEE (reference sequence). PCR involved 60 Vbeta and 13 Jbeta primers. Profiled with immunoSEQ multiplex PCR; TCRdb holds only in-frame clones, not every one. This table has about 91,000 clones, 60% to 65% appearing once. Healthy bone marrow donors formed the donor group. Findings and caveats of the study: In vitro checks showed that a few CMV-associated chains really do target CMV antigens. Productive rates of about 87% or about 30% were seen for most TCR beta V segments in an earlier analysis. Clonal expansion, a later analysis showed, was greater in HLA-associated TCR beta chains than in equally common others.

The chain links TRBV5-4 to TRBJ2-7; 7 bases agree with TRBD1. The clonotype originates from a human donor in good health. Source material: PBMCs. The CDR3 DNA reads TGTGCCAGCAGCTTGGAACAGGGGTCCCACGAGCAGTACTTC. Amino acid sequence: CASSLEQGSHEQYF.